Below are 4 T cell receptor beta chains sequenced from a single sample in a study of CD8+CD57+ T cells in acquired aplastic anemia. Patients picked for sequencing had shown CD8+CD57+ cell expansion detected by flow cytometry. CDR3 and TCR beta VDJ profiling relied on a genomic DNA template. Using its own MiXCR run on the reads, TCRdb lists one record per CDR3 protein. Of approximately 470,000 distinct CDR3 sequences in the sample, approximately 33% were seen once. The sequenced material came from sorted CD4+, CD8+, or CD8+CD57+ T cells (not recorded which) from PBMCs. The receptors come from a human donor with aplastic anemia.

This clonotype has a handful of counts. The CDR3 reads CASSFGLEAGQRETQYF. DNA of the CDR3: TGCGCCAGCAGCTTTGGTTTGGAGGCCGGACAGAGGGAGACCCAGTACTTC. V and J are TRBV5-1 and TRBJ2-5, with D perhaps TRBD1 (6 bases). Germline CDR1 SGHRS, CDR2 YFSETQ. Trimming removed 2 bases from V and 5 bases from J, with 22 bases in between. The CDR3 runs 17 residues.

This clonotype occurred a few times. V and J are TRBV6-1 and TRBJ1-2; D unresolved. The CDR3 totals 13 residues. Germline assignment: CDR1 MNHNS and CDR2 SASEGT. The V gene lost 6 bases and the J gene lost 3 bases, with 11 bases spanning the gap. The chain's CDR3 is CASRVNWDYGYTF. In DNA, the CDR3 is TGTGCCAGCAGAGTAAACTGGGACTATGGCTACACCTTC.

The CDR3 sequence is CASSPQRQGTTTKFSGNTIYF. CDR3 in DNA: TGTGCCAGCAGCCCACAAAGACAGGGGACAACGACTAAATTCTCTGGAAACACCATATATTTT. The V gene is TRBV4-2, the J gene TRBJ1-3; 8 bases agree with TRBD1. Germline V lookup: CDR1 LGHNA, CDR2 YNFKEQ. The length of the CDR3 is 21 residues. Unmatched junction bases numbered 20, after V lost 4 bases and J lost 0 bases.

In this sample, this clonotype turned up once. The CDR3: CATSRARQGGEKLFF. CDR3 bases: TGTGCCACCAGCAGGGCACGGCAGGGCGGGGAAAAACTGTTTTTT. V usage is TRBV15 and J usage is TRBJ1-4; TRBD1 is a possible D gene (5 bases). Trimming shortened V by 3 bases and J by 8 bases, and 16 bases separated the two germline ends. The CDR3 contains 15 residues. Germline CDR1 and CDR2: LNHNV and YYDKDF (reference sequence). Filled out from reference TRBV15 and TRBJ1-4, the complete variable domain reads DAMVIQNPRYQVTQFGKPVTLSCSQTLNHNVMYWYQQKSSQAPKLLFHYYDKDFNNEADTPDNFQSRRPNTSFCFLDIRSPGLGDTAMYLCATSRARQGGEKLFFGSGTQLSVL.